This T cell receptor (beta chain) was sequenced in a study of early T cells in non-severe SARS-CoV-2 infection. Overall study: Alpha and beta chains were unpaired, from unsorted whole-blood bulk RNA. Study-wide results and limits: Reliance on VDJdb matching favored anti-spike CD8 responses; private and CD4 specificities were missed.

Each cDNA molecule carried a unique molecular identifier. TCRdb reanalysed the 5' RACE reads using MiXCR and keeps one entry per CDR3 protein. The sample has over 50,000 distinct CDR3 sequences; 10% to 15% are singletons. Trimming took 6 bases from V and 5 from J, leaving 13 bases between them. From germline, CDR1 is MNHEY and CDR2 SMNVEV (reference sequence). The CDR3 extends over 13 amino acids. This clonotype was counted many times. Its specificity is unknown. The chain recombines TRBV27 with TRBJ1-1; TRBD1 might be the D (6 bases). The specimen was whole blood. The source of this sequence is an adult who was a healthcare worker with PCR-confirmed SARS-CoV-2 infection or an uninfected control (not recorded which). The CDR3 protein is CASRRDIWTEAFF. DNA for the CDR3: TGTGCCAGCAGGCGGGACATTTGGACTGAAGCTTTCTTT.